This T cell receptor beta chain was retrieved from a study of cytomegalovirus exposure and HLA in healthy donors. PCR was performed using 60 Vbeta and 13 Jbeta primers. Profiling relied on immunoSEQ multiplex PCR, and the TCRdb table lists in-frame clones only, not all of them. The sample carries over 120,000 clones, 70% recorded once. The junction had 2 bases not matched to a gene; V was cut back by 0 bases and J by 7 bases. The CDR3 consists of 12 residues. Germline values: CDR1 SQVTM, CDR2 ANQGSEA. Input material: PBMCs. The receptor's source is a woman in her sixties in good health and CMV-seropositive. This chain joins TRBV29-1 and TRBJ1-2; 7 nucleotides line up with TRBD1. This CDR3 reads CSVEEGQSGYTF. DNA of the CDR3: TGCAGCGTTGAAGAGGGACAGTCTGGCTACACCTTC.